Listed here are 9 T cell receptor beta chains from one sample, sequenced in a study of control samples from healthy donors and cancer patients. Data came from immunoSEQ multiplex PCR; TCRdb stores just in-frame clones and leaves some out. The table includes about 110,000 clones, roughly 79% detected once. Sequenced material: blood. The receptors stem from a young man in good health.

V gene TRBV9 combines with J gene TRBJ1-1; D might be TRBD1 (6 bases). CDR3 length equals 15 residues. Trimming took 7 bases from V and 0 from J, leaving 16 bases between them. Germline assignment: CDR1 SGDLS and CDR2 YYNGEE. CDR3 sequence (DNA): TGTGCCAGCTCAGGCCAGGGGAAAATGAACACTGAAGCTTTCTTT. It is translated as CASSGQGKMNTEAFF.

The chain carries TRBV7-6 and TRBJ2-3, with D hard to call. There are 16 residues in the CDR3. Germline lookup yields CDR1 SGHVS and CDR2 FNYEAQ. Trimming removed 5 bases from V and 2 bases from J, with 17 bases in between. CDR3 nucleotide sequence: TGTGCCAGCAGCAAATCCGGGTTGAAGGTCACAGATACGCAGTATTTT. Translating it yields CASSKSGLKVTDTQYF.

The chain couples TRBV5-6 to TRBJ1-2; D is unresolved. There are 14 residues in the CDR3. The V end was cut by 4 bases, the J end by 1 base, with 11 bases between. Germline V gene lookup returns CDR1 SGHDT and CDR2 YYEEEE. This CDR3 reads CASSPRGLNYGYTF. DNA of the CDR3: TGTGCCAGCAGCCCCCGCGGGCTTAACTATGGCTACACCTTC.

The chain employs TRBV6-5 and TRBJ1-1; weak D call: TRBD1 (5 bases). Germline CDR1 reads MNHEY; CDR2 reads SVGAGI. The V gene lost 8 bases and the J gene lost 1 base, with 11 bases spanning the gap. The CDR3 is made up of 13 amino acids. The CDR3 region is CASQFQGNTEAFF. DNA of the CDR3: TGTGCCAGCCAGTTTCAGGGGAACACTGAAGCTTTCTTT.

The chain couples TRBV2 to TRBJ2-7; D is unclear. From germline, CDR1 is SNHLY and CDR2 FYNNEI. V was shortened by 5 bases and J by 0 bases, with 14 bases between the two germline ends. This CDR3 comprises 15 residues. The CDR3 reads CASSHRDTYSYEQYF. The CDR3 region has the DNA TGTGCCAGCAGTCACCGAGACACCTACTCCTACGAGCAGTACTTC.

The V and J genes are TRBV19 and TRBJ2-6; D is ambiguous. Germline CDR1 is LNHDA and CDR2 is SQIVND (reference sequence). The CDR3 loop spans 13 amino acids. The V end lost 8 bases, the J end lost 0 bases, and 5 bases lay between the germline ends. The CDR3 here is CASAFSGANVLTF. The DNA for the CDR3 is TGTGCCAGTGCCTTCTCTGGGGCCAACGTCCTGACTTTC.

A single count supports this clone. The chain uses TRBV19 and TRBJ2-5, with TRBD1 as a possible D gene (6 bases). The CDR3 is made up of 14 amino acids. Per the germline V gene, CDR1 is LNHDA and CDR2 is SQIVND (reference sequence). The germline V and J ends were trimmed by 6 bases and 1 base, with 12 bases remaining between them. The CDR3 is CASRQQGLQETQYF. The CDR3 nucleotides read TGTGCCAGTAGACAACAGGGCCTCCAAGAGACCCAGTACTTC.

V and J are TRBV10-3 and TRBJ2-4; maybe TRBD2 (6 bases). Trimming pared 1 base from V and 7 bases from J, leaving 11 bases between. The germline V gene encodes CDR1 ENHRY and CDR2 SYGVKD. CDR3 size: 14 residues. The CDR3 loop is CAISELGGGNIQYF. For the CDR3, the DNA is TGTGCCATCAGTGAGTTGGGGGGAGGCAACATTCAGTACTTC.

This clone has only a few counts. V is TRBV27 and J is TRBJ1-5; a weak D match, TRBD1 (6 bases). V lost 5 bases and J 0 bases, leaving 14 bases between the germline ends. The CDR3 sequence is 16 residues long. Germline loops: CDR1 MNHEY, CDR2 SMNVEV (reference sequence). The CDR3 loop reads CASSPRMDSSNQPQHF. CDR3 sequence (DNA): TGTGCCAGCAGTCCCAGGATGGACAGTAGCAATCAGCCCCAGCATTTT.